This T cell receptor (beta chain) emerged from a study of blood T cell repertoires in COVID-19. The CDR3 totals 14 residues. Germline V gene data show CDR1 as MNHEY and CDR2 as SMNVEV (reference sequence). Trimming removed 5 bases from V and 2 bases from J; junction bases left unmatched: 6. Measured with immunoSEQ multiplex PCR; TCRdb has only the in-frame clones, and not every one. The table records roughly 250,000 clones, approximately 86% of them present only once. This clone was detected only a few times. The material sequenced was peripheral blood. The sequence derives from a woman aged 80 or over with active or convalescent COVID-19. The J gene is TRBJ2-7, the V gene TRBV27; 7 bases are a match to TRBD1. Written as DNA, the CDR3 is TGTGCCAGCAGTACTCGGGACAGTCCCTACGAGCAGTACTTC. It is translated as CASSTRDSPYEQYF.